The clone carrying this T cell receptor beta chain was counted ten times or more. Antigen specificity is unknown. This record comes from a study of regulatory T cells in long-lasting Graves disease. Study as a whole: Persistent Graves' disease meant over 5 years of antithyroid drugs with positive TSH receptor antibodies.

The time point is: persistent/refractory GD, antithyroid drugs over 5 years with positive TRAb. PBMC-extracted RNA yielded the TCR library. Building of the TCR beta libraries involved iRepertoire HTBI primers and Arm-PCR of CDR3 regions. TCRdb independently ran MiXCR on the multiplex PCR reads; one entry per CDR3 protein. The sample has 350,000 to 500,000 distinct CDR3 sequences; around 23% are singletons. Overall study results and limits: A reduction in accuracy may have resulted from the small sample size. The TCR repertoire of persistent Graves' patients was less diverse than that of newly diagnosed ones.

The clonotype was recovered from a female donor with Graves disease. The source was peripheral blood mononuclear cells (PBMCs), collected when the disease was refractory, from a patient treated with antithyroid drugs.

The DNA for the CDR3 is TGTGCCAGCAGTGGCTCCGTCAGAGGGAATCAGCCCCAGCATTTT. Translation: CASSGSVRGNQPQHF. J is TRBJ1-5 and V is TRBV6-1, with no clear D. Germline assignment: CDR1 MNHNS and CDR2 SASEGT. The length of the CDR3 is 15 residues. The V end was cut by 4 bases, the J end by 4 bases, with 14 bases between.